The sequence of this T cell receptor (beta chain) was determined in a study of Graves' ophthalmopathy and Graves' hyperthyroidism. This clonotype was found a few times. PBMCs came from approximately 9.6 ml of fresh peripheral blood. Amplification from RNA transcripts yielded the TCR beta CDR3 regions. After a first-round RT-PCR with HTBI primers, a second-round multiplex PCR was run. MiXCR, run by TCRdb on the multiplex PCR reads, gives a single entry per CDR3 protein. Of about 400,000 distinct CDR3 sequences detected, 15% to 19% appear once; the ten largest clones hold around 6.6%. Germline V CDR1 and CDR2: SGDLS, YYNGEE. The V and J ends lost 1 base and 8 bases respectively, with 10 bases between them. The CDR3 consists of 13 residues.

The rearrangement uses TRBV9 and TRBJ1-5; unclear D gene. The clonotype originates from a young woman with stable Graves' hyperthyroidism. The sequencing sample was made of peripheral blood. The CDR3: CASSVYGAEPQHF. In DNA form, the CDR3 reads TGTGCCAGCAGCGTATATGGTGCAGAGCCCCAGCATTTT.